Below are 17 T cell receptor beta chains sequenced from a single sample in a study of PD-L1 blockade in urothelial cancer listed by TCRdb under 2017. The time point label corresponds to: peripheral blood 6 weeks after treatment start. The library was prepared using the immunoSEQ multiplex PCR assay. Held by TCRdb, this immuneACCESS table contains in-frame sequences only and omits some clones. Under half of the omission traces to an unresolved V gene where checked; the cause of the rest is unknown. The sample includes about 30,000 clones, with roughly 87% observed a single time. The top ten hold under 9.5% of the sample. Sequences were derived from PBMCs, sampled around atezolizumab (anti-PD-L1) treatment. The receptors were sampled from a man older than 75 with urothelial cancer.

This chain joins TRBV7-6 and TRBJ2-1; 9 bases fit TRBD2. The CDR3 consists of 17 residues. Germline loops: CDR1 SGHVS, CDR2 FNYEAQ. Germline trimming cut 3 bases from V and 6 bases from J; bases unmatched to any gene: 12. CDR3 protein: CASSLGLHSGSGNEQFF. CDR3 DNA: TGTGCCAGCAGCTTGGGCCTTCATAGCGGGAGCGGCAATGAGCAGTTCTTC. Full variable domain (outside the CDR3, taken from reference TRBV7-6 and TRBJ2-1): GAGVSQSPRYKVTKRGQDVALRCDPISGHVSLYWYRQALGQGPEFLTYFNYEAQQDKSGLPNDRFSAERPEGSISTLTIQRTEQRDSAMYRCASSLGLHSGSGNEQFFGPGTRLTVL.

This clone was recorded a few times. This chain connects TRBV11-3 to TRBJ2-7; 7 bases are shared with TRBD1. V shed 5 bases, J shed 1 base, and the junction held 5 bases outside the gene matches. This CDR3 spans 14 amino acids. The germline V gene encodes CDR1 SGHNT and CDR2 YENEEA. The CDR3 sequence is CASSPRQGSYEQYF. DNA for the CDR3: TGTGCCAGCAGCCCGAGACAGGGTTCCTACGAGCAGTACTTC.

The chain joins TRBV30 to TRBJ2-6; no clear D gene. The CDR3 loop spans 13 amino acids. Germline assignment: CDR1 GTSNPN and CDR2 SVGIG (reference sequence). The CDR3 sequence is CAFTTSGANVLTF. CDR3 bases: TGTGCTTTTACTACCTCTGGGGCCAACGTCCTGACTTTC.

The chain recombines TRBV10-1 with TRBJ2-2; 8 positions agree with TRBD2. J lost 4 bases, V lost 1 base, and 8 bases had no gene match. Germline CDR1 is WNHNN and CDR2 is SYGVQD (reference sequence). The CDR3 runs 17 residues. The CDR3: CASSEYPSGSGTGELFF. The CDR3 DNA reads as TGCGCCAGCAGTGAGTATCCCAGCGGGAGCGGCACCGGGGAGCTGTTTTTT.

The sample holds a few counts of this clone. V usage is TRBV6-4 and J usage is TRBJ2-1; D may be TRBD2 (6 bases). CDR1 is MRHNA, CDR2 SNTAGT, per germline. V lost 4 bases and J lost 9, with 13 bases in between. This CDR3 spans 13 amino acids. CDR3 DNA sequence: TGTGCCAGCAGTGGTATGGGGGGTTTTGAGCAGTTCTTC. Translating it yields CASSGMGGFEQFF.

V gene TRBV2 combines with J gene TRBJ2-7, with a weak D call TRBD1 (5 bases). The CDR3 is made up of 13 amino acids. V gave up 5 bases and J gave up 3 bases, with 11 bases separating them. Germline CDR1 and CDR2: SNHLY and FYNNEI. The CDR3 DNA follows: TGTGCCAGCAGTAGACAGACCAACTACGAGCAGTACTTC. This translates into CASSRQTNYEQYF.

This chain uses TRBV4-1 with TRBJ2-7; 9 bases are shared with TRBD1. The germline gives CDR1 MGHRA, CDR2 YSYEKL. V lost 0 bases, J lost 1 base, and 7 bases stayed unmatched. The CDR3 length is 17 residues. CDR3 amino acids: CASSQDLRTGASYEQYF. The CDR3 bases are TGCGCCAGCAGCCAAGATCTACGGACAGGGGCTTCCTACGAGCAGTACTTC.

The chain uses TRBV5-1 and TRBJ1-4, with TRBD1 matching 8 bases. This CDR3 has 15 residues. The V gene end was trimmed by 4 bases and the J gene end by 4 bases; junction bases not matched to a gene: 6. Germline lookup yields CDR1 SGHRS and CDR2 YFSETQ. The DNA for the CDR3 is TGCGCCAGCAGCAGAGAAGGACAGGGTAATGAAAAACTGTTTTTT. Translated: CASSREGQGNEKLFF.

The gene calls are TRBV4-2 and TRBJ2-1; 8 positions match TRBD1. There are 16 residues in the CDR3. CDR1 LGHNA and CDR2 YNFKEQ come from the germline V gene. J gave up 4 bases and V 1 base, and 6 bases lay outside the gene matches. Here the CDR3 DNA reads TGTGCCAGCAGCCAAGCCGTGACAGGGGTTTACAATGAGCAGTTCTTC. This translates into CASSQAVTGVYNEQFF.

This clone showed up just once. The chain is built from TRBV4-2 and TRBJ1-1, with D perhaps TRBD1 (6 bases). The germline V gene encodes CDR1 LGHNA and CDR2 YNFKEQ. Trimming pared 3 bases from V and 10 bases from J, leaving 18 bases between. The CDR3 loop spans 14 amino acids. This chain's CDR3 is CASSQGPHSGVAFF. Here the CDR3 DNA reads TGTGCCAGCAGCCAGGGACCGCATTCAGGGGTAGCTTTCTTT.

This sequence joins TRBV6-5 and TRBJ2-7, with TRBD1 identical over 10 bases. CDR3 length: 14 residues. J lost 3 bases, V lost 6 bases, and 5 bases had no gene match. The germline V gene has CDR1 MNHEY and CDR2 SVGAGI. CDR3 nucleotides: TGTGCCAGCAGAACCGGGACAGGGGTCTACGAGCAGTACTTC. It specifies CASRTGTGVYEQYF.

This rearrangement joins TRBV7-2 to TRBJ2-1; 8 bases are shared with TRBD2. This CDR3 has 15 residues. Germline CDR1 and CDR2: SGHTA and FQGNSA. V was clipped by 1 base and J by 9 bases; unmatched bases: 8. The CDR3 spells CASSLGLAGRGEQFF. For the CDR3, the DNA is TGTGCCAGCAGCTTAGGGCTAGCGGGCCGGGGTGAGCAGTTCTTC.

The CDR3 DNA reads as TGCGCCAGCACCGACTCCGGGGAACAGGGAACTGAAGCTTTCTTT. It translates to CASTDSGEQGTEAFF. The J gene is TRBJ1-1, the V gene TRBV5-1; possible D gene TRBD1, 6 bases. The CDR3 has 15 residues. Germline V lookup: CDR1 SGHRS, CDR2 YFSETQ. V was cut by 6 bases and J by 5 bases, with 20 bases left in between.

This clone turned up a few times. The chain is built from TRBV27 and TRBJ2-7; 12 bases are shared with TRBD2. J gave up 3 bases and V 5 bases, and 5 bases lay outside the gene matches. Germline V lookup: CDR1 MNHEY, CDR2 SMNVEV (reference sequence). The CDR3 has 15 amino acids. This CDR3 is CASSLRLAGDYEQYF. The CDR3 DNA reads as TGTGCCAGCAGTCTACGACTAGCGGGAGACTACGAGCAGTACTTC.

The chain recombines TRBV5-1 with TRBJ2-2, with TRBD2 matching 11 bases. Per the germline V gene, CDR1 is SGHRS and CDR2 is YFSETQ. This CDR3 contains 17 residues. With V trimmed by 3 bases and J by 4 bases, 8 bases remained unmatched. CDR3 in amino acids: CASSSRLAGSTTGELFF. The CDR3 DNA sequence: TGCGCCAGCAGCTCTCGACTAGCGGGATCCACCACCGGGGAGCTGTTTTTT.

The chain is built from TRBV14 and TRBJ2-1, with D perhaps matching TRBD2 (5 bases). Germline V CDR1 and CDR2: SGHDN, FVKESK. Trimming took 2 bases from V and 7 from J, leaving 12 bases between them. The CDR3 has 14 residues. The DNA of the CDR3 is TGTGCCAGCAGCCAAAATCCAGCGGTTAATGAGCAGTTCTTC. It yields the protein CASSQNPAVNEQFF.

This chain joins TRBV9 and TRBJ2-3; tentative D call: TRBD2 (6 bases). This CDR3 region has 15 residues. The V end lost 0 bases, the J end lost 6 bases, and 14 bases lay between the germline ends. Germline lookup yields CDR1 SGDLS and CDR2 YYNGEE. In DNA form, the CDR3 reads TGTGCCAGCAGCGTAGCGGGAGTACCCCACGATACGCAGTATTTT. This translates into CASSVAGVPHDTQYF.